Below, 18 T cell receptor beta chains from the same sample are listed, as sequenced in a study of glioma-infiltrating T cells after dendritic cell vaccination. TCRdb keeps only in-frame clones here, not all; method: immunoSEQ multiplex PCR. The table records roughly 70,000 clones, more than 65% of them present only once. This specimen consisted of blood, obtained before dendritic cell vaccination. These receptors came from a human donor with glioblastoma.

The chain links TRBV14 to TRBJ1-4, with 7 bases lining up with TRBD1. From germline, CDR1 is SGHDN and CDR2 FVKESK. The CDR3 loop spans 17 amino acids. After removal of 1 base from V and 4 bases from J, the junction contained 9 bases not matched to a gene. The DNA for the CDR3 is TGTGCCAGCAGCCAAGGCCTAAAGACAGGGAGTAATGAAAAACTGTTTTTT. Its protein is CASSQGLKTGSNEKLFF.

The chain uses TRBV2 and TRBJ2-2; D possibly corresponds to TRBD1 (6 bases). The CDR3 covers 14 residues. V was clipped by 4 bases and J by 4 bases, with 10 bases between them. CDR1 is SNHLY, CDR2 FYNNEI, per germline. The DNA for the CDR3 is TGTGCCAGCAGTGTGGCAGGGGTCACCGGGGAGCTGTTTTTT. Translation: CASSVAGVTGELFF.

The chain is built from TRBV2 and TRBJ1-2; D is undetermined. Per the germline V gene, CDR1 is SNHLY and CDR2 is FYNNEI. The CDR3 extends over 13 amino acids. V lost 4 bases to trimming and J lost 7 bases, with 13 bases between them. The CDR3 loop is CASSVGNSGGYTF. The CDR3 nucleotides are TGTGCCAGCAGTGTTGGTAACAGTGGTGGCTACACCTTC.

This chain uses TRBV25-1 with TRBJ1-1, with 8 bases identical to TRBD1. This CDR3 has 13 residues. V gave up 6 bases and J gave up 7 bases; unmatched junction bases: 7. Germline CDR1 is MGHDK and CDR2 is SYGVNS. The CDR3 is CASRFQGAVEAFF. The CDR3 DNA follows: TGTGCCAGCAGATTTCAGGGGGCGGTTGAAGCTTTCTTT.

The chain uses TRBV2 and TRBJ2-3; weak D call: TRBD1 (5 bases). The CDR3 runs 15 residues. Trimming removed 2 bases at V and 0 bases at J, with 9 bases between. Germline V gene data show CDR1 as SNHLY and CDR2 as FYNNEI. CDR3 coding DNA: TGTGCCAGCAGTGAACAGGGCCCCAGCACAGATACGCAGTATTTT. Protein product: CASSEQGPSTDTQYF.

V and J are TRBV28 and TRBJ1-1; tentative D call: TRBD1 (5 bases). The germline CDR1 and CDR2 sequences are MDHEN and SYDVKM. This CDR3 region has 12 residues. The germline V and J ends were trimmed by 3 bases and 8 bases, with 10 bases remaining between them. CDR3 nucleotide sequence: TGTGCCAGCAGTTTGAGGGGAGGAGAAGCTTTCTTT. Translation: CASSLRGGEAFF. Combining the CDR3 with reference TRBV28 and TRBJ1-1 gives the whole variable domain DVKVTQSSRYLVKRTGEKVFLECVQDMDHENMFWYRQDPGLGLRLIYFSYDVKMKEKGDIPEGYSVSREKKERFSLILESASTNQTSMYLCASSLRGGEAFFGQGTRLTVV.

The V call is TRBV5-1, the J call TRBJ2-3, with 14 nucleotides matching TRBD2. V trimming: 0 bases; J trimming: 4 bases; junction bases outside the gene matches: 4. Per germline, CDR1 SGHRS and CDR2 YFSETQ. The CDR3 is 17 residues long. CDR3 sequence (DNA): TGCGCCAGCAGCTTGGGAGGACTAGCGGGAGGATCAGATACGCAGTATTTT. It specifies CASSLGGLAGGSDTQYF.

The chain uses TRBV19 and TRBJ1-1; TRBD1 matches at 10 bases. The V gene's germline CDR1 is LNHDA and CDR2 SQIVND (reference sequence). There are 14 residues in the CDR3. V lost 5 bases and J lost 5; bases outside the gene matches: 5. CDR3 protein: CASSFDRGRTEAFF. CDR3 nucleotide sequence: TGTGCCAGTAGTTTCGACAGGGGGCGGACTGAAGCTTTCTTT.

The chain joins TRBV19 to TRBJ2-3, with 8 bases identical to TRBD1. This CDR3 has 14 amino acids. V dropped 7 bases and J dropped 9; count of bases not matched to a gene: 12. The germline gives CDR1 LNHDA, CDR2 SQIVND (reference sequence). The DNA of the CDR3 is TGTGCCAGTACCTTACAGGGGGAGATGGGGACGCAGTATTTT. Protein product: CASTLQGEMGTQYF. The full variable domain, its missing parts supplied by reference TRBV19 and TRBJ2-3, is DGGITQSPKYLFRKEGQNVTLSCEQNLNHDAMYWYRQDPGQGLRLIYYSQIVNDFQKGDIAEGYSVSREKKESFPLTVTSAQKNPTAFYLCASTLQGEMGTQYFGPGTRLTVL.

The gene calls are TRBV7-8 and TRBJ2-1, with 7 bases fitting TRBD1. Germline loops: CDR1 SGHVS, CDR2 FQNEAQ. The junction had 8 bases not matched to a gene; V was cut back by 2 bases and J by 4 bases. This CDR3 is 16 amino acids long. The CDR3 reads CASSLHDRASYNEQFF. The CDR3 DNA reads as TGTGCCAGCAGCTTACATGACAGGGCATCTTACAATGAGCAGTTCTTC.

This clone was recorded a few times. The chain links TRBV15 to TRBJ1-1, with 10 positions matching TRBD1. V lost 5 bases, J lost 10 bases, and 4 bases stayed unmatched. Germline CDR1 LNHNV, CDR2 YYDKDF (reference sequence). The CDR3 has 12 residues. The CDR3 region is CATSSRTGGAFF. CDR3 nucleotide sequence: TGTGCCACCAGCTCAAGGACAGGGGGAGCTTTCTTT.

V is TRBV10-3 and J is TRBJ2-7; D is unclear. Germline loops: CDR1 ENHRY, CDR2 SYGVKD. This CDR3 region has 13 residues. Trimming left V 3 bases short and J 2 bases short, with 8 bases between. DNA for the CDR3: TGTGCCATCAGTGACCGCGAGGCCTACGAGCAGTACGTC. Its translation is CAISDREAYEQYV.

This chain joins TRBV6-1 and TRBJ2-7, with a possible D match to TRBD1 (5 bases). The CDR3 sequence is 12 residues long. Germline assignment: CDR1 MNHNS and CDR2 SASEGT. Deletions cut 9 bases from V and 4 bases from J, with 13 bases between. The CDR3 is CASGQGSYEQYV. CDR3 nucleotides: TGTGCCAGTGGCCAGGGTTCTTACGAGCAGTACGTC.

The chain joins TRBV19 to TRBJ1-2; 11 bases align to TRBD1. The CDR3 runs 13 residues. V was pared by 9 bases and J by 6 bases, with 6 bases of the junction left unmatched. CDR1 LNHDA and CDR2 SQIVND come from the germline V gene (reference sequence). The CDR3 DNA reads as TGTGCCAGCAGGGACAGGGGGGGTGATGGCTACACCTTC. Encoded protein: CASRDRGGDGYTF. Full variable domain (rest looked up from reference TRBV19 and TRBJ1-2): DGGITQSPKYLFRKEGQNVTLSCEQNLNHDAMYWYRQDPGQGLRLIYYSQIVNDFQKGDIAEGYSVSREKKESFPLTVTSAQKNPTAFYLCASRDRGGDGYTFGSGTRLTVV.

This clone was counted a few times. The chain is built from TRBV6-1 and TRBJ2-7; D possibly corresponds to TRBD2 (5 bases). The germline V and J ends were trimmed by 5 bases and 6 bases, with 11 bases remaining between them. The CDR3 consists of 12 residues. The V gene's germline CDR1 is MNHNS and CDR2 SASEGT. The CDR3 sequence is CASSFTRSEQYV. CDR3 in DNA: TGTGCCAGCAGTTTCACTAGGAGCGAGCAGTACGTC.

The CDR3 coding sequence is TGCAGCGTGGAAATACAGGGGGGCCAGCCCCAGCATTTT. Encoded protein: CSVEIQGGQPQHF. J is TRBJ1-5 and V is TRBV29-1; 8 bases are a match to TRBD1. Germline V gene sequence: CDR1 SQVTM, CDR2 ANQGSEA. The CDR3 is 13 amino acids. V dropped 6 bases and J dropped 7; count of bases not matched to a gene: 8.

The rearrangement links TRBV5-6 to TRBJ1-3; D gene ambiguous. Germline CDR1 reads SGHDT; CDR2 reads YYEEEE. This CDR3 has 17 residues. Trimming took 2 bases from V and 3 from J, leaving 18 bases between them. DNA for the CDR3: TGTGCCAGCAGCTTATCTCCTGGGCCTGCGGGTGGAAACACCATATATTTT. This sequence encodes CASSLSPGPAGGNTIYF. The full variable domain, completed using reference TRBV5-6 and TRBJ1-3, is DAGVTQSPTHLIKTRGQQVTLRCSPKSGHDTVSWYQQALGQGPQFIFQYYEEEERQRGNFPDRFSGHQFPNYSSELNVNALLLGDSALYLCASSLSPGPAGGNTIYFGEGSWLTVV.

V usage is TRBV5-6 and J usage is TRBJ1-6, with TRBD1 identical over 8 bases. The CDR3 runs to 16 residues. Germline V lookup: CDR1 SGHDT, CDR2 YYEEEE. Trimming removed 5 bases from V and 3 bases from J; junction bases left unmatched: 7. The CDR3: CASSPAGGIYNSPLHF. CDR3 nucleotides: TGTGCCAGCAGTCCCGCAGGGGGCATCTATAATTCACCCCTCCACTTT.